This T cell receptor (beta chain) was recovered during a study of T cell repertoires in cytomegalovirus infection. General study findings and limits: HLA-C-restricted CMV-specific TCR beta clonotypes prevailed in the ex vivo response. Cumulative public TCR beta family frequency identified CMV carriers with the relevant HLA.

J was trimmed by 6 bases and V by 2 bases; bases with no gene match: 9. This CDR3 contains 15 residues. CDR1 SGDLS and CDR2 YYNGEE come from the germline V gene. This clonotype was seen more than once but under ten times. Antigen: not known. TCRdb called the reads again in MiXCR, with one record for every CDR3 protein. This table has some 920,000 distinct CDR3 sequences, roughly 30% appearing once. The material was cultured CD8+ T cells from PBMCs, obtained from culture after CMV antigen stimulation. The TCR comes from a human donor in good health (CMV status not recorded). Some clones in this sample may be carry-over from other donors' samples. The rearrangement uses TRBV9 and TRBJ2-3, with 7 bases identical to TRBD1. CDR3 sequence (DNA): TGTGCCAGCAGCGTTGCCGAGGGGGCATGGGATACGCAGTATTTT. This translates into CASSVAEGAWDTQYF. The full variable domain, rest sourced from reference TRBV9 and TRBJ2-3, is DSGVTQTPKHLITATGQRVTLRCSPRSGDLSVYWYQQSLDQGLQFLIQYYNGEERAKGNILERFSAQQFPDLHSELNLSSLELGDSALYFCASSVAEGAWDTQYFGPGTRLTVL.